This TCR beta chain was sequenced in a study of early T cells in non-severe SARS-CoV-2 infection (dated by TCRdb to the early 2020s). As for the study more broadly: Because TCR sequencing relied on bulk RNA taken from unsorted whole blood, pairing of alpha and beta chains was not possible. What the work shows at the level of the full study, not this receptor alone: VDJdb matching was skewed toward anti-spike CD8 responses and likely underestimated virus-specific expansions, missing private and CD4 specificities.

A case-control design nested within a healthcare worker cohort in London, UK, was used, with weekly nasopharyngeal swab PCR tests and blood sampling performed. Healthcare workers were recruited between 23 and 31 March 2020, during the week of the UK lockdown, and were followed weekly for up to roughly 15 weeks. Receptors were amplified or captured by 5' RACE. Sequencing took place on a NextSeq 500. To correct for sequencing error and PCR bias, the TCR library protocol tagged individual cDNA molecules with unique molecular identifiers. TCR alpha and beta chains were both sequenced, and the abundances of alpha and beta sequences in each sample were closely correlated with each other. The authors' analysis ran thus. Decombinator V4 was used to annotate TCR sequences for V gene, J gene and CDR3. TCRs were defined as expanded if a significant change between any two time points was detected under a Poisson model with p below 0.0001. TCR abundances were normalised to the total number of TCRs sequenced per sample and expressed as counts per million. MAIT TCRs were defined by TRAV1-2 paired with TRAJ12, TRAJ20 or TRAJ33, and iNKT TCRs by TRAV10 paired with TRAJ18. VDJdb, accessed on 1 November 2021, was searched for TCRs annotated for CMV, EBV and SARS-CoV-2, and TCRs annotated for more than one antigen were excluded. The public reads were quality trimmed at Q25 with fastp and then assembled into clones with MiXCR by TCRdb, keeping productive beta chains. Each entry is one CDR3 protein sequence, shown with its most common DNA and genes. In this record, the V and J calls reflect TCRdb's handling and not the investigators' own analysis. The sample records about 83,000 distinct CDR3 sequences, about 9.4% of which are singletons. The top ten clones comprise approximately 8% of the sample.

V is trimmed back by 5 bases and J by 7 bases, and the junction contains 11 bases that no gene match accounts for. CDR1 SGDLS and CDR2 YYNGEE are derived from the germline V gene. There are 15 amino acids in the CDR3, from cysteine to phenylalanine inclusive. Here the CDR3 DNA is all that survives: 45 bases in frame from base 1. This clonotype has just a few counts. This receptor's antigen is unknown. The record has no base qualities; no much larger clone is one base away. The clonotype comes from an adult who was a healthcare worker with PCR-confirmed SARS-CoV-2 infection or an uninfected control (not recorded which). This receptor chain uses TRBV9 and TRBJ1-2; 10 middle bases align to TRBD1. The input for sequencing was whole blood, taken at baseline. The DNA sequence is as follows: TGTGCCAGCAGTCGCTTTACCGGGACAGGGGTTGGCTACACCTTC. Its protein product is CASSRFTGTGVGYTF.